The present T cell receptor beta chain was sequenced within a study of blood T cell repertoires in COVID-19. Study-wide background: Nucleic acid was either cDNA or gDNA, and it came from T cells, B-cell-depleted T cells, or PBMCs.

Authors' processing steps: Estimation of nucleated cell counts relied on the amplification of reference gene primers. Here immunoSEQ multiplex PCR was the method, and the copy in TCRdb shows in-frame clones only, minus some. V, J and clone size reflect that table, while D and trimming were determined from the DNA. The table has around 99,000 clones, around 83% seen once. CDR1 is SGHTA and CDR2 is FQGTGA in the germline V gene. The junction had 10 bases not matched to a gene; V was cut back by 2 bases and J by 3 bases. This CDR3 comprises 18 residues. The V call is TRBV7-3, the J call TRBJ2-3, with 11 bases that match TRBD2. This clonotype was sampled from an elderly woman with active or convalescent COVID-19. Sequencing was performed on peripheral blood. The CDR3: CASSLGGLTSGRTDTQYF. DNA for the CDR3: TGTGCCAGCAGCTTAGGGGGTCTTACTAGCGGGAGAACAGATACGCAGTATTTT.